What follows is one T cell receptor beta chain and its context. A much larger clone lies a single base off, so this may be a read error. The CDR3 covers 11 residues. Germline loops: CDR1 MNHEY, CDR2 SVGEGT. Tregs were sorted as CD4+CD25+CD127-/low cells. Constant-region reverse primers amplified full-length variable regions, followed by semi-nested Nested Universal Primer A PCR. Each CDR3 protein gets one entry after TCRdb re-called the 5' RACE reads with MiXCR. The sample contains 34,000 or so distinct CDR3 sequences, more than 20% of which appear only once. This TCR was sampled from a female donor with breast cancer. This sequence joins TRBV6-2 or TRBV6-3 and TRBJ2-3, with no clear D. What was sequenced was tumor-infiltrating Tregs sorted from the breast tumor. The CDR3 DNA reads as TGTGCCAGCGGAGACGCAGATACGCGGTATTTT. Translating it yields CASGDADTRYF.